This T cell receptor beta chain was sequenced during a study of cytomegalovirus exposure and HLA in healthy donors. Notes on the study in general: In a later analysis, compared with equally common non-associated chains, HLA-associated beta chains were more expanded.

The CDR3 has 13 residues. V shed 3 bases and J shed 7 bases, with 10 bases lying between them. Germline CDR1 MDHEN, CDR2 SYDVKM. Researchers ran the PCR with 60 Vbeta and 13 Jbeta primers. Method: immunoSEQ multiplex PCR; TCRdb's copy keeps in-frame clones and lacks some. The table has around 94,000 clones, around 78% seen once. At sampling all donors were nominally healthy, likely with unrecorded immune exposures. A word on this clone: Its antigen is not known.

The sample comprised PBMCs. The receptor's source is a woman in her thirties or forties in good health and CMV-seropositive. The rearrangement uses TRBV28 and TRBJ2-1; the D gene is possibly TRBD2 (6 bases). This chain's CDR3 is CASSFPGTNEQFF. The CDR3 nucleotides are TGTGCCAGCAGTTTTCCCGGGACTAATGAGCAGTTCTTC.